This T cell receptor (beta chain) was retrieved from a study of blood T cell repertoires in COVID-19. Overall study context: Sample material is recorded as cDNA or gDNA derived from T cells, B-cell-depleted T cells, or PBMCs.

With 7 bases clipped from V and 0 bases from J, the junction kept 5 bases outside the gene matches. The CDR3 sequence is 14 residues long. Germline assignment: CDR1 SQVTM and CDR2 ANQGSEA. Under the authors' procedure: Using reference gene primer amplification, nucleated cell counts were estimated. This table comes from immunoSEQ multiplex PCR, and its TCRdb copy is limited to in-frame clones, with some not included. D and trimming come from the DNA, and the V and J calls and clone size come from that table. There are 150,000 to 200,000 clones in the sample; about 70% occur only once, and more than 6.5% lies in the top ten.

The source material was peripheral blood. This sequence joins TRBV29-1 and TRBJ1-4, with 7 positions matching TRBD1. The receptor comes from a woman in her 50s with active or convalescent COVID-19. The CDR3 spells CSATGQATNEKLFF. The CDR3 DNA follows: TGCAGCGCAACCGGACAGGCAACTAATGAAAAACTGTTTTTT.